The 10 T cell receptor beta chains listed next were all sequenced from one sample in a study of T cells after yellow fever vaccination (dated by TCRdb to the late 2010s). In light of the paper, this sample's treatment or condition label describes: live attenuated yellow fever vaccine strain. Library generation was performed with 5' RACE. The sequencer was an Illumina NovaSeq 6000. In TCRdb, the public reads were trimmed at Q25 with fastp and aligned with MiXCR, with productive beta chains retained. Rows with one shared CDR3 protein collapse into an entry with the most common genes and DNA. For this sample there are roughly 400,000 distinct CDR3 sequences; approximately 19% appear just once. 15% to 20% of the sample is in the top ten clones. The source was PBMCs, collected before the yellow fever booster vaccination. These receptor sequences come from a young man who received the YFV17D yellow fever vaccine.

This clonotype was seen more than once but under ten times. The chain recombines TRBV7-2 with TRBJ2-3; possibly TRBD2 for D (7 bases). Between the trimmed V and J ends, which lost 2 bases and 1 base, there was a span of 10 bases. This CDR3 region has 15 residues. From germline, CDR1 is SGHTA and CDR2 FQGNSA. The CDR3 DNA follows: TGTGCCAGCAGCTTATGGGGGGGCGGCACAGATACGCAGTATTTT. This sequence encodes CASSLWGGGTDTQYF. The whole variable domain, filled in from reference TRBV7-2 and TRBJ2-3, reads GAGVSQSPSNKVTEKGKDVELRCDPISGHTALYWYRQSLGQGLEFLIYFQGNSAPDKSGLPSDRFSAERTGGSVSTLTIQRTQQEDSAVYLCASSLWGGGTDTQYFGPGTRLTVL.

The rearrangement uses TRBV12-3 or TRBV12-4 and TRBJ1-2; tentatively, D is TRBD1 (5 bases). Trimming left V 4 bases short and J 5 bases short, with 8 bases between. CDR3 length: 12 residues. Here the CDR3 reads CASSWGGYGYTF. CDR3 nucleotide sequence: TGTGCCAGCAGTTGGGGGGGGTATGGCTACACCTTC.

DNA for the CDR3: TGTGCCAGCAGTCACCGGGACAGGAATTCACCCCTCCACTTT. Translation gives CASSHRDRNSPLHF. The V and J genes are TRBV25-1 and TRBJ1-6; 8 positions agree with TRBD1. CDR1 MGHDK and CDR2 SYGVNS come from the germline V gene. The trim removed 5 bases at V and 7 bases at J, leaving 4 bases unmatched. The CDR3 covers 14 residues.

The chain uses TRBV7-9 and TRBJ1-6; a possible D gene is TRBD1 (6 bases). The CDR3 spans 15 residues. Deletions cut 4 bases from V and 3 bases from J, with 10 bases between. Germline V gives CDR1 SEHNR, CDR2 FQNEAQ (reference sequence). Here the CDR3 reads CASSSRTDYNSPLHF. The CDR3 nucleotides are TGTGCCAGCAGCTCAAGGACAGACTATAATTCACCCCTCCACTTT.

This chain joins TRBV24-1 and TRBJ1-2, with D possibly TRBD1 on 5 matching bases. The CDR3 contains 14 residues. Germline lookup yields CDR1 KGHDR and CDR2 SFDVKD. V lost 5 bases and J 1 base, leaving 10 bases between the germline ends. CDR3 DNA: TGTGCCACCAGTGCCCGGACATTTAACTATGGCTACACCTTC. Its translation is CATSARTFNYGYTF.

This clonotype was picked up a small number of times. This chain joins TRBV7-2 and TRBJ2-5; no firm D call. Trimming pared 7 bases from V and 5 bases from J, leaving 11 bases between. The germline gives CDR1 SGHTA, CDR2 FQGNSA. The CDR3 runs 12 residues. This CDR3 reads CASNRRSETQYF. Written as DNA, the CDR3 is TGTGCCAGCAACCGTAGGTCGGAGACCCAGTACTTC. The whole variable domain, remainder taken from reference TRBV7-2 and TRBJ2-5, is GAGVSQSPSNKVTEKGKDVELRCDPISGHTALYWYRQSLGQGLEFLIYFQGNSAPDKSGLPSDRFSAERTGGSVSTLTIQRTQQEDSAVYLCASNRRSETQYFGPGTRLLVL.

The rearrangement joins TRBV7-2 to TRBJ2-3; maybe TRBD1 (6 bases). CDR1 SGHTA and CDR2 FQGNSA come from the germline V gene. The germline V and J ends were trimmed by 3 bases and 6 bases, with 10 bases remaining between them. This CDR3 contains 13 residues. The CDR3 loop is CASSLGQGDTQYF. In nucleotides, the CDR3 is TGTGCCAGCAGCTTGGGTCAGGGGGATACGCAGTATTTT.

This clonotype was detected many times. The V and J genes are TRBV7-2 and TRBJ2-5; TRBD1 or TRBD2 may be the D gene (5 bases each). Germline CDR1 and CDR2: SGHTA and FQGNSA. V gave up 1 base and J gave up 2 bases, with 8 bases separating them. This CDR3 comprises 14 residues. The CDR3 bases are TGTGCCAGCAGCTTAGTCTGGGGGCAAGAGACCCAGTACTTC. Its protein product is CASSLVWGQETQYF.

The rearrangement links TRBV7-8 to TRBJ1-2, with 9 positions matching TRBD1. Germline trimming cut 5 bases from V and 4 bases from J; bases unmatched to any gene: 17. CDR3 size: 18 residues. Germline loops: CDR1 SGHVS, CDR2 FQNEAQ. CDR3 in DNA: TGTGCCAGCAGCCTACGGCCCCGGCCGGGACAGGGTCTCTATGGCTACACCTTC. Its protein is CASSLRPRPGQGLYGYTF.

This clonotype was seen only a few times. The rearrangement joins TRBV6-5 to TRBJ2-2; D is undetermined. Germline V gene lookup returns CDR1 MNHEY and CDR2 SVGAGI. CDR3 length: 15 amino acids. The V and J ends lost 5 bases and 6 bases respectively, with 16 bases between them. CDR3 bases: TGTGCCAGCAGTCACAATTTCGCTGGCTCCGGGGAGCTGTTTTTT. Translating it yields CASSHNFAGSGELFF.